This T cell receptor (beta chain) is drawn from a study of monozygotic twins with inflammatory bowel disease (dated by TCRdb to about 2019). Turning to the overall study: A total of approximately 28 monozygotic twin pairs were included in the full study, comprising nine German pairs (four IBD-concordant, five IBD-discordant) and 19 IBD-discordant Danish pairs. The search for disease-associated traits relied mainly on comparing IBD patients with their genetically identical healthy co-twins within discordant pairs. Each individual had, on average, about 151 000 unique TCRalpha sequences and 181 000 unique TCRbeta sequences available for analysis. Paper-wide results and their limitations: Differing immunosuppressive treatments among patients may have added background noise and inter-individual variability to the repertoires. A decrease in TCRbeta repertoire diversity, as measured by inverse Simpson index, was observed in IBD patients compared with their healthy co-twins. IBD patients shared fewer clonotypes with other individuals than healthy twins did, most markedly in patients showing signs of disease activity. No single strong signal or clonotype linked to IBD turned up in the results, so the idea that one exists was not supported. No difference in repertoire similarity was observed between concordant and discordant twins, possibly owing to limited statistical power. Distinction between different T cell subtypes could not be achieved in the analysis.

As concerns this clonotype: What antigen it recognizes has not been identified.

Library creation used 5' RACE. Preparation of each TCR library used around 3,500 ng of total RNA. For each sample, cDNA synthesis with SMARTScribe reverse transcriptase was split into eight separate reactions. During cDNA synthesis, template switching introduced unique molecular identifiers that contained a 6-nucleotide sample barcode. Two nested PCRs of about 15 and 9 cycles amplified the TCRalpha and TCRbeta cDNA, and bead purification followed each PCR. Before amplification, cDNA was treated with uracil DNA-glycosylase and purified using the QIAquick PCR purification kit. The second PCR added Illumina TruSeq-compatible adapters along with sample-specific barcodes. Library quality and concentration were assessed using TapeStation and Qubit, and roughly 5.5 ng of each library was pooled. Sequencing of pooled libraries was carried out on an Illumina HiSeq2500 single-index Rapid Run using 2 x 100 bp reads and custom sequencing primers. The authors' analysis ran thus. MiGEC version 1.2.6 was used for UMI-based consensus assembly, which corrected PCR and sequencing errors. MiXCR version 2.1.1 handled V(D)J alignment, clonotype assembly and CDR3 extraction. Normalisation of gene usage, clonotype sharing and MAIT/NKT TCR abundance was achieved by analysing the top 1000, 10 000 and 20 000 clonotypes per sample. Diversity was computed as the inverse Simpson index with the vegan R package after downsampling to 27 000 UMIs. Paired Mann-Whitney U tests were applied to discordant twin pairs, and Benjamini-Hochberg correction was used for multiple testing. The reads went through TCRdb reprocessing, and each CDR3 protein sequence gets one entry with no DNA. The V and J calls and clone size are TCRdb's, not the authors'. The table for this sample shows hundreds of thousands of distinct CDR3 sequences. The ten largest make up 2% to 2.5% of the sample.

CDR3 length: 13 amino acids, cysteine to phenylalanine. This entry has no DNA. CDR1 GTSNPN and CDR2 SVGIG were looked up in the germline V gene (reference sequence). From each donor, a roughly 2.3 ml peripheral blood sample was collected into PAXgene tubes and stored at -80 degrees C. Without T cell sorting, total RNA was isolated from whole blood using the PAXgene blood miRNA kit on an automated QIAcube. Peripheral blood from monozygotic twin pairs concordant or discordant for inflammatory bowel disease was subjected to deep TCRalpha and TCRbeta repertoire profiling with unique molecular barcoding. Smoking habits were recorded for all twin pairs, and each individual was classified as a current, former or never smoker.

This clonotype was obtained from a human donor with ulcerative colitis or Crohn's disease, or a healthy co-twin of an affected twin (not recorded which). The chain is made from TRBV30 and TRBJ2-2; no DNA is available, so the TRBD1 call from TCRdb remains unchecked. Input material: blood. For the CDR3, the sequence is CACSSGYTGELFF.